Listed here are 30 T cell receptor beta chains from one sample, sequenced in a study of CXCR3-negative and CXCR3-positive naive CD8 T cells. cDNA libraries for TRB were generated by 5' RACE incorporating UMI labels. TCRdb reprocessed the 5' RACE reads, keeping one entry per CDR3 protein, no DNA. The sample data list about 43,000 distinct CDR3 sequences. The specimen was memory CD8+ T cells from blood. All receptors derive from a human donor in good health. Some clones in this sample may be carry-over from other donors' samples.

This sequence joins TRBV28 and TRBJ1-2; checking the TCRdb D call of TRBD1 is not possible without DNA. CDR1 MDHEN and CDR2 SYDVKM come from the germline V gene. This CDR3 region has 14 residues. The CDR3 is CASSFRDRAYGYTF.

The CDR3 loop is CASSFTGPNTGELFF. J is TRBJ2-2 and V is TRBV27; TCRdb gives TRBD1 as the D gene, but with no DNA this cannot be confirmed. CDR1 is MNHEY, CDR2 SMNVEV, per germline (reference sequence). This CDR3 region has 15 residues.

V gene TRBV4-3 combines with J gene TRBJ2-7; the D gene TCRdb calls, TRBD2, cannot be checked with no DNA. CDR1 and CDR2 from the germline V gene are LGHNA and YSLEER. This CDR3 comprises 16 residues. The CDR3 sequence is CASSRALASGKDEQYF.

This rearrangement joins TRBV4-2 to TRBJ1-4; absent DNA, TCRdb's TRBD1 call cannot be checked. The CDR3 totals 17 residues. Germline assignment: CDR1 LGHNA and CDR2 YNFKEQ. The CDR3 reads CASSQNPLLATNEKLFF.

The chain uses TRBV19 and TRBJ1-1. The CDR3 extends over 16 amino acids. The germline V gene has CDR1 LNHDA and CDR2 SQIVND (reference sequence). CDR3 sequence reads: CASSMTAPGRYTEAFF.

V and J are TRBV7-9 and TRBJ2-7; TCRdb proposes TRBD1, but this gene call is untestable without DNA. CDR3 length equals 14 residues. Germline CDR1 is SEHNR and CDR2 is FQNEAQ (reference sequence). The CDR3 spells CASSEPGQAYEQYF.

The V call is TRBV7-9, the J call TRBJ2-3; without DNA, the TCRdb call of TRBD1 cannot be checked. This CDR3 has 18 residues. The germline V gene has CDR1 SEHNR and CDR2 FQNEAQ (reference sequence). CDR3 amino acids: CASSSTQGRGALTDTPYF.

The chain uses TRBV29-1 and TRBJ2-1; TCRdb reports TRBD1, a call that lacks DNA to check it against. Per germline, CDR1 SQVTM and CDR2 ANQGSEA. This CDR3 has 15 amino acids. The CDR3: CSVESPGAGQNEQFF.

V gene TRBV7-3 combines with J gene TRBJ2-1; TCRdb names TRBD2, which stays unverified in the absence of DNA. The V gene's germline CDR1 is SGHTA and CDR2 FQGTGA. CDR3 length: 14 residues. Here the CDR3 reads CASSPSGAYNEQFF.

CDR3 loop: CASSSRPRTDTQYF. The rearrangement joins TRBV5-1 to TRBJ2-3. This CDR3 contains 14 residues. Looked up from germline, CDR1 is SGHRS and CDR2 is YFSETQ.

The CDR3: CASQTLNTEAFF. The chain has TRBV11-2 and TRBJ1-1. This CDR3 has 12 amino acids. Germline loops: CDR1 SGHAT, CDR2 FQNNGV. Together with reference TRBV11-2 and TRBJ1-1, the CDR3 gives the full variable domain: EAGVAQSPRYKIIEKRQSVAFWCNPISGHATLYWYQQILGQGPKLLIQFQNNGVVDDSQLPKDRFSAERLKGVDSTLKIQPAKLEDSAVYLCASQTLNTEAFFGQGTRLTVV.

V usage is TRBV28 and J usage is TRBJ2-3; TCRdb outputs TRBD1, but without DNA this stays unchecked. The CDR3 sequence is 15 residues long. In germline, CDR1 is MDHEN, CDR2 SYDVKM. CDR3 residues: CASRGRDRSTDTQYF.

The chain uses TRBV27 and TRBJ2-1; the TCRdb D gene call, TRBD1, has no DNA to confirm it. CDR1 is MNHEY and CDR2 is SMNVEV in the germline V gene (reference sequence). CDR3 size: 15 residues. The CDR3 sequence: CATYRDRDSYNEQFF.

The chain recombines TRBV4-3 with TRBJ1-1; TCRdb reports TRBD1, a call that lacks DNA to check it against. The CDR3 loop spans 16 amino acids. Germline V gives CDR1 LGHNA, CDR2 YSLEER. The CDR3 loop is CASSQEERRAITEAFF.

The chain uses TRBV7-9 and TRBJ2-1. Germline CDR1 is SEHNR and CDR2 is FQNEAQ (reference sequence). CDR3 length: 14 residues. The CDR3 sequence: CASGEGAPYNEQFF.

The chain couples TRBV7-6 to TRBJ2-1; TCRdb lists TRBD1, though no DNA is available to test this call. The CDR3 has 15 amino acids. Per germline, CDR1 SGHVS and CDR2 FNYEAQ. Here the CDR3 reads CASSLAGQTNNEQFF.

This chain connects TRBV13 to TRBJ2-7; TCRdb indicates TRBD1, and absent DNA this call remains unverified. Germline V lookup: CDR1 PRHDT, CDR2 FYEKMQ (reference sequence). The CDR3 loop spans 12 amino acids. The CDR3 spells CASSREGGEQYF.

The chain couples TRBV7-8 to TRBJ2-1; TCRdb designates TRBD2, a call that cannot be tested without DNA. The CDR3 spans 15 residues. Germline V gives CDR1 SGHVS, CDR2 FQNEAQ. This chain's CDR3 is CATMAGGKDNNEQFF.

The chain employs TRBV5-5 and TRBJ1-5; TCRdb's assignment of TRBD1 cannot be checked, as there is no DNA. CDR3 length equals 15 residues. From germline, CDR1 is SGHKS and CDR2 YYEKEE (reference sequence). The CDR3 is CASSFGTDSNQPQHF.

The chain carries TRBV7-9 and TRBJ1-1; without DNA, the TCRdb call of TRBD1 cannot be checked. From germline, CDR1 is SEHNR and CDR2 FQNEAQ (reference sequence). This CDR3 is 13 amino acids long. The CDR3 spells CASSLGQGAQAFF.

The chain recombines TRBV20-1 with TRBJ2-1. This CDR3 spans 14 amino acids. From germline, CDR1 is DFQATT and CDR2 SNEGSKA (reference sequence). CDR3: CSASYGSFHNEQFF.

The chain couples TRBV18 to TRBJ1-1. Germline V gene lookup returns CDR1 KGHSH and CDR2 LQKENI. CDR3 length: 14 residues. Here the CDR3 reads CASSPTRENTEAFF.

The V gene is TRBV12-5, the J gene TRBJ2-1; there is no DNA to check the TCRdb D call of TRBD1. Germline CDR1 LGHNT, CDR2 FRNRAP. The CDR3 totals 15 residues. CDR3: CASALMGGLYNEQFF.

V and J are TRBV5-5 and TRBJ1-1; absent DNA, TCRdb's TRBD1 call cannot be checked. The CDR3 covers 15 residues. The germline V gene has CDR1 SGHKS and CDR2 YYEKEE (reference sequence). CDR3 sequence: CASSSRDRAKTEAFF.

This chain links TRBV6-6 with TRBJ2-7; TCRdb picks TRBD2, but there is no DNA to check that call. The germline V gene has CDR1 MNHNY and CDR2 SVGAGI (reference sequence). The CDR3 covers 15 residues. This CDR3 is CASSSWQLASYEQYF.

V is TRBV7-9 and J is TRBJ2-1. The CDR3 covers 11 residues. Germline V gene sequence: CDR1 SEHNR, CDR2 FQNEAQ (reference sequence). The chain's CDR3 is CASSLAAEQFF.

This chain connects TRBV24-1 to TRBJ2-1; TCRdb proposes TRBD1, but this gene call is untestable without DNA. This CDR3 contains 16 residues. CDR1 is KGHDR, CDR2 SFDVKD, per germline. The CDR3 loop reads CATSDLPRTGPNEQFF.

The V call is TRBV28, the J call TRBJ2-1. Germline V CDR1 and CDR2: MDHEN, SYDVKM. CDR3 length: 12 amino acids. The chain's CDR3 is CASSLFGNEQFF. Full variable domain (missing parts from reference TRBV28 and TRBJ2-1): DVKVTQSSRYLVKRTGEKVFLECVQDMDHENMFWYRQDPGLGLRLIYFSYDVKMKEKGDIPEGYSVSREKKERFSLILESASTNQTSMYLCASSLFGNEQFFGPGTRLTVL.

The V call is TRBV6-5, the J call TRBJ1-1. Germline loops: CDR1 MNHEY, CDR2 SVGAGI. This CDR3 comprises 14 residues. The CDR3 loop is CASSPNGLATEAFF.

The rearrangement links TRBV20-1 to TRBJ2-7. CDR1 and CDR2 (germline): DFQATT, SNEGSKA (reference sequence). This CDR3 region has 15 residues. CDR3 loop: CSARDLASEPYEQYF.